Following are 17 T cell receptor beta chains from one sample sequenced in a study of Ad26.COV2.S vaccination and SARS-CoV-2 variants. As for treatment: around 19 received Ad26.COV2.S at low or high dose, single or two shots; a few received placebo; per-sample allocation not given. Samples were taken on day 63 after the first vaccine or placebo injection. Data came from immunoSEQ multiplex PCR; TCRdb stores just in-frame clones and leaves some out. There are about 350,000 clones in the sample; roughly 91% occur only once, and about 5% lies in the top ten. The specimen was peripheral blood, collected in a trial of Ad26.COV2.S vaccine versus placebo. These receptors were collected from a person between 18 and 65 years old who received the Ad26.COV2.S COVID-19 vaccine or a placebo.

The rearrangement uses TRBV9 and TRBJ1-1; 8 positions match TRBD1. The junction had 5 bases not matched to a gene; V was cut back by 6 bases and J by 1 base. Per germline, CDR1 SGDLS and CDR2 YYNGEE. The CDR3 has 14 residues. CDR3 region: CASTRTGTNTEAFF. The CDR3 DNA reads TGTGCCAGCACCCGGACAGGGACGAACACTGAAGCTTTCTTT.

CDR3: CASGGEQFF. The CDR3 DNA follows: TGTGCCAGCGGTGGTGAGCAGTTCTTC. V usage is TRBV2 and J usage is TRBJ2-1; no clear D. CDR3 size: 9 residues. V was trimmed by 8 bases and J by 9 bases, leaving 5 bases between them. The germline V gene encodes CDR1 SNHLY and CDR2 FYNNEI.

This rearrangement joins TRBV12-3 or TRBV12-4 to TRBJ1-2; 7 bases align to TRBD1. Trimming took 7 bases from V and 8 from J; bases not matched to a gene: 10. The CDR3 extends over 13 amino acids. CDR3 loop: CASTPTGRMGYTF. DNA for the CDR3: TGTGCCAGCACCCCGACAGGGAGAATGGGCTACACCTTC.

The V gene is TRBV18, the J gene TRBJ1-4; D might be TRBD1 (5 bases). This CDR3 region has 15 residues. Germline-derived CDR1 and CDR2 are KGHSH and LQKENI. Trimming took 3 bases from V and 4 from J, leaving 12 bases between them. CDR3 DNA: TGTGCCAGCTCACCGCCGGGACGTAATAATGAAAAACTGTTTTTT. This translates into CASSPPGRNNEKLFF.

The rearrangement joins TRBV20-1 to TRBJ2-1, with no clear D. V lost 6 bases and J lost 7, with 10 bases in between. Germline CDR1 and CDR2: DFQATT and SNEGSKA (reference sequence). This CDR3 contains 11 residues. CDR3 loop: CSAVLGNEQFF. In nucleotides, the CDR3 is TGCAGTGCGGTCCTAGGGAATGAGCAGTTCTTC.

The chain joins TRBV19 to TRBJ2-1, with 9 positions matching TRBD2. Unmatched junction bases numbered 7, after V lost 5 bases and J lost 2 bases. The CDR3 loop spans 16 amino acids. Looked up from germline, CDR1 is LNHDA and CDR2 is SQIVND (reference sequence). The CDR3 sequence is CASSDPGLATYNEQFF. In DNA form, the CDR3 reads TGTGCCAGTAGTGATCCTGGACTAGCGACCTACAATGAGCAGTTCTTC.

The chain combines TRBV28 with TRBJ1-5; D ambiguous. This CDR3 comprises 18 residues. V lost 2 bases and J lost 1, with 18 bases in between. The germline CDR1 and CDR2 sequences are MDHEN and SYDVKM. The CDR3 loop is CASSLNAFGDGSNQPQHF. The CDR3 DNA follows: TGTGCCAGCAGTTTAAATGCTTTCGGGGATGGGAGCAATCAGCCCCAGCATTTT.

J is TRBJ2-1 and V is TRBV24-1, with TRBD2 identical over 9 bases. Losses at the gene ends were 4 bases for V and 1 base for J; bases not matched to a gene: 7. The CDR3 is 17 amino acids. From germline, CDR1 is KGHDR and CDR2 SFDVKD. The CDR3, as DNA: TGTGCCACCAGTGAAAACCAGGCGGGAGGGTCCTACAATGAGCAGTTCTTC. Protein product: CATSENQAGGSYNEQFF.

The gene calls are TRBV2 and TRBJ2-5, with 12 bases identical to TRBD2. The ends lost 3 bases at V and 2 bases at J; junction bases unmatched: 7. The length of the CDR3 is 17 residues. The germline V gene encodes CDR1 SNHLY and CDR2 FYNNEI. CDR3 amino acids: CASSDPPSGGVQETQYF. Written as DNA, the CDR3 is TGTGCCAGCAGTGATCCCCCTAGCGGGGGGGTACAAGAGACCCAGTACTTC.

The rearrangement links TRBV3-1 (or the pseudogene TRBV3-2) to TRBJ2-7; D not resolved. Germline V gene data show CDR1 as LGHDT and CDR2 as YNNKEL (reference sequence). This CDR3 has 13 residues. V gave up 4 bases and J gave up 0 bases, with 7 bases separating them. The CDR3 is CASSPGSSYEQYF. The CDR3 region has the DNA TGTGCCAGCAGCCCTGGAAGCTCCTACGAGCAGTACTTC.

As for this clone: The sample carries other DNA sequences with the same CDR3. The V call is TRBV5-1, the J call TRBJ1-1; 10 bases line up with TRBD1. The V segment lost 4 bases and the J segment 3 bases; nucleotides outside the gene matches: 3. CDR3 length: 14 amino acids. CDR1 and CDR2 from the germline V gene are SGHRS and YFSETQ. The CDR3 DNA follows: TGCGCCAGCAGCCGAGGGACAGGGGACACTGAAGCTTTCTTT. It translates to CASSRGTGDTEAFF.

This clone was recorded a few times. The CDR3 DNA reads as TGTGCCAGCAGCCAAGTTCCAGGGTTGGGAGGCTACACCTTC. Translation gives CASSQVPGLGGYTF. V gene TRBV3-1 (or the pseudogene TRBV3-2) combines with J gene TRBJ1-2; TRBD1 might be the D (5 bases). The V gene's germline CDR1 is LGHDT and CDR2 YNNKEL (reference sequence). There are 14 residues in the CDR3. Trimming cost V 1 base and J 8 bases, with 14 bases left between them.

The CDR3 bases are TGTGCCAGCAGCCTGTCGGGGGAGCACTCTGGAAACACCATATATTTT. Translated: CASSLSGEHSGNTIYF. The chain employs TRBV28 and TRBJ1-3; the D gene is possibly TRBD1 (5 bases). Trimming removed 6 bases at V and 0 bases at J, with 15 bases between. Per germline, CDR1 MDHEN and CDR2 SYDVKM. This CDR3 region has 16 residues.

Here the CDR3 DNA reads TGTGCCAGCAGCTCGGACAGGGATCGCGAAGCTTTCTTT. Translation: CASSSDRDREAFF. This chain uses TRBV7-8 with TRBJ1-1, with 8 bases that match TRBD1. CDR1 is SGHVS, CDR2 FQNEAQ, per germline. Trimming cost V 4 bases and J 8 bases; bases outside gene matches: 6. The CDR3 has 13 residues.

J is TRBJ1-1 and V is TRBV6-5; TRBD1 matches at 9 bases. The CDR3 is 15 residues long. The germline gives CDR1 MNHEY, CDR2 SVGAGI. V lost 8 bases to trimming and J lost 0 bases; unmatched junction nucleotides: 7. The CDR3 loop is CASGRDRAMNTEAFF. The CDR3 DNA is TGTGCCAGCGGAAGGGACAGGGCCATGAACACTGAAGCTTTCTTT.

V is TRBV6-2 or TRBV6-3 and J is TRBJ2-1; D not resolved. This CDR3 is built from 17 residues. The V end was cut by 0 bases, the J end by 6 bases, with 18 bases between. Germline CDR1 and CDR2: MNHEY and SVGEGT. DNA for the CDR3: TGTGCCAGCAGTTACTCGGTGGCTAATTGCTCGTGCAATGAGCAGTTCTTC. Translated: CASSYSVANCSCNEQFF.

The V gene is TRBV18, the J gene TRBJ2-6; D is possibly TRBD1 (6 bases). V gave up 0 bases and J gave up 4 bases, with 10 bases separating them. This CDR3 is built from 16 residues. Germline CDR1 reads KGHSH; CDR2 reads LQKENI. CDR3 sequence: CASSPPGQAGANVLTF. The CDR3 DNA reads TGTGCCAGCTCACCACCGGGACAAGCCGGGGCCAACGTCCTGACTTTC.